The entry that follows covers one T cell receptor (beta chain) sequence. These data originate in a study of memory CD4+ T cells and cytomegalovirus serostatus. As for the study in general: Of the healthy Belgian adults, several were CMV seropositive and 20 to 30 seronegative.

The sort gate was single viable CD3+CD4+CD8-CD45RO+ cells for memory CD4+ T cells. Donors' CMV status reflects serum IgG against pp150, pp28, p38, p52. CDR1 is LGHNA, CDR2 YNFKEQ, per germline. The V gene lost 0 bases and the J gene lost 0 bases, with 12 bases spanning the gap. The length of the CDR3 is 17 residues. Original processing methods: Out-of-frame sequences were removed, leaving a few million distinct TCRbeta sequences. Using immunoSEQ multiplex PCR, the repertoire was profiled, and TCRdb retains in-frame clones only, with some absent. From that table come the V and J calls and clone size; the DNA was used to work out D and trimming. The sample shows 80,000 to 100,000 clones, 75% to 85% of them seen only once.

The clonotype originates from an adult in good health and CMV-seropositive. This chain uses TRBV4-2 with TRBJ1-3; D is possibly TRBD1 (5 bases). The source material was memory CD4+ T cells from blood. The CDR3 DNA reads TGTGCCAGCAGCCAAGATGCCGACAGCAGCTCTGGAAACACCATATATTTT. It codes for CASSQDADSSSGNTIYF.